The 22 T cell receptor beta chains listed next were all sequenced from one sample in a study of blood T cell repertoires in COVID-19. Sequencing used immunoSEQ multiplex PCR; TCRdb keeps in-frame clones, though not all of them. The data hold some 350,000 clones, with nearly 90% observed a single time. The material sequenced was peripheral blood. Source of these receptors: a man aged 18 to 30 with active or convalescent COVID-19.

The chain is built from TRBV11-2 and TRBJ2-5; 8 nucleotides agree with TRBD2. J gave up 0 bases and V 5 bases, and 8 bases lay outside the gene matches. Germline V lookup: CDR1 SGHAT, CDR2 FQNNGV. The CDR3 consists of 16 residues. CDR3 amino acids: CASSQNGRGYQETQYF. Written as DNA, the CDR3 is TGTGCCAGCAGCCAGAACGGGAGGGGGTACCAAGAGACCCAGTACTTC.

The genes are TRBV2 and TRBJ1-3, with 8 bases that match TRBD1. V shed 4 bases, J shed 0 bases, and the junction held 5 bases outside the gene matches. The CDR3 spans 16 residues. From germline, CDR1 is SNHLY and CDR2 FYNNEI. CDR3 nucleotides: TGTGCCAGCAGTGCTACAGGGGGTGCCTCTGGAAACACCATATATTTT. Translating gives CASSATGGASGNTIYF.

V is TRBV12-3 or TRBV12-4 and J is TRBJ1-1; TRBD1 might be the D (5 bases). The CDR3 is 13 residues long. V was trimmed by 2 bases and J by 6 bases, leaving 10 bases between them. DNA for the CDR3: TGTGCCAGCAGTTTACTGACAGTCCCTGAAGCTTTCTTT. Amino acids: CASSLLTVPEAFF.

The chain carries TRBV21-1 and TRBJ1-5; TRBD1, the D gene given by the table, was not confirmed from the DNA. TRBV21-1 is designated a pseudogene. The CDR3 length is 14 residues. In DNA, the CDR3 is TGTGCCAGCAGCAAACCGGACAGGGAGCTTCCCCAGCATTTT. This gives the protein CASSKPDRELPQHF.

The J gene is TRBJ2-5, the V gene TRBV4-2; 9 bases match TRBD1. CDR1 and CDR2 (germline): LGHNA, YNFKEQ. Germline trimming cut 8 bases from V and 4 bases from J; bases unmatched to any gene: 5. There are 13 residues in the CDR3. Here the CDR3 reads CASGGQGGETQYF. Written as DNA, the CDR3 is TGTGCCAGCGGGGGACAGGGAGGAGAGACCCAGTACTTC.

The V call is TRBV27, the J call TRBJ1-1; TRBD1 aligns across 10 bases. Per germline, CDR1 MNHEY and CDR2 SMNVEV (reference sequence). J was trimmed by 1 base and V by 5 bases; bases with no gene match: 4. The CDR3 is made up of 15 amino acids. CDR3 region: CASSPDRGTNTEAFF. The CDR3 bases are TGTGCCAGCAGTCCGGACAGGGGGACGAACACTGAAGCTTTCTTT.

The chain carries TRBV27 and TRBJ2-7; 7 bases fit TRBD1. After removal of 5 bases from V and 6 bases from J, the junction contained 10 bases not matched to a gene. Germline V gene lookup returns CDR1 MNHEY and CDR2 SMNVEV (reference sequence). CDR3 length: 14 amino acids. The CDR3 here is CASSTRTGRAEQYF. The CDR3, as DNA: TGTGCCAGCAGTACCCGGACAGGCCGAGCCGAGCAGTACTTC.

V usage is TRBV4-2 and J usage is TRBJ2-7, with 8 nucleotides matching TRBD1. J lost 6 bases, V lost 7 bases, and 14 bases had no gene match. Per germline, CDR1 LGHNA and CDR2 YNFKEQ. The CDR3 extends over 15 amino acids. In DNA form, the CDR3 reads TGTGCCAGCAAACAAGACCGGACAGGGCAGCCCGAGCAGTACTTC. Translating it yields CASKQDRTGQPEQYF.

The V and J genes are TRBV28 and TRBJ1-5, with D hard to call. CDR3 size: 13 residues. V gave up 3 bases and J gave up 4 bases, with 7 bases separating them. Per the germline V gene, CDR1 is MDHEN and CDR2 is SYDVKM. CDR3 region: CASSFLANQPQHF. The DNA of the CDR3 is TGTGCCAGCAGTTTTTTGGCTAATCAGCCCCAGCATTTT. The full variable domain, with the rest looked up from reference TRBV28 and TRBJ1-5, is DVKVTQSSRYLVKRTGEKVFLECVQDMDHENMFWYRQDPGLGLRLIYFSYDVKMKEKGDIPEGYSVSREKKERFSLILESASTNQTSMYLCASSFLANQPQHFGDGTRLSIL.

The chain couples TRBV27 to TRBJ2-1; 12 nucleotides line up with TRBD2. This CDR3 is built from 16 residues. Germline CDR1 is MNHEY and CDR2 is SMNVEV (reference sequence). V lost 6 bases and J lost 4; bases outside the gene matches: 7. This CDR3 reads CASSRRTSGKYNEQFF. CDR3 nucleotide sequence: TGTGCCAGCAGCCGAAGGACTAGCGGGAAATACAATGAGCAGTTCTTC.

This chain joins TRBV28 and TRBJ1-5; the match to TRBD1 covers 8 bases. The J segment lost 4 bases and the V segment lost 2 bases, leaving 7 bases of the junction unmatched. CDR1 is MDHEN and CDR2 is SYDVKM in the germline V gene. The CDR3 is 16 residues long. In DNA form, the CDR3 reads TGTGCCAGCAGTTTACTAGGACAGGGAAGGAATCAGCCCCAGCATTTT. Translated: CASSLLGQGRNQPQHF.

The chain is built from TRBV6-4 and TRBJ2-7; D may be TRBD1 (6 bases). Per germline, CDR1 MRHNA and CDR2 SNTAGT. Trimming left V 11 bases short and J 0 bases short, with 11 bases between. CDR3 length equals 12 residues. CDR3: CAGPQGSYEQYF. As DNA, the CDR3 is TGTGCCGGACCACAGGGCTCCTACGAGCAGTACTTC.

The chain links TRBV12-3 or TRBV12-4 to TRBJ1-1; D unresolved. This CDR3 contains 12 residues. V gave up 0 bases and J gave up 10 bases, with 9 bases separating them. CDR3 sequence: CASSLARGLAFF. CDR3 in DNA: TGTGCCAGCAGTTTAGCGCGGGGTTTAGCTTTCTTT.

The chain uses TRBV28 and TRBJ2-7; 7 bases match TRBD1. CDR3 length: 15 residues. Germline lookup yields CDR1 MDHEN and CDR2 SYDVKM. The trim removed 5 bases at V and 5 bases at J, leaving 12 bases unmatched. CDR3 DNA: TGTGCCAGCAGTCCTCAAGCCGGGGACAGACACGAGCAGTACTTC. Its protein is CASSPQAGDRHEQYF.

V usage is TRBV28 and J usage is TRBJ1-2; 12 positions agree with TRBD1. Germline values: CDR1 MDHEN, CDR2 SYDVKM. V lost 7 bases, J lost 7 bases, and 10 bases stayed unmatched. The length of the CDR3 is 15 residues. CDR3: CASNNGDRGLSGYTF. In DNA, the CDR3 is TGTGCCAGCAACAACGGGGACAGGGGGCTCTCTGGCTACACCTTC.

The chain carries TRBV5-8 and TRBJ1-3; the D is unclear. Deletions cut 2 bases from V and 6 bases from J, with 9 bases between. The CDR3 is 13 residues long. Per germline, CDR1 SGHTS and CDR2 YDEGEE. The CDR3 DNA reads as TGTGCCAGCAGCTTATACTATGAAAACACCATATATTTT. This translates into CASSLYYENTIYF.

J is TRBJ1-1 and V is TRBV2; 8 positions match TRBD1. There are 14 residues in the CDR3. V lost 2 bases, J lost 6 bases, and 5 bases stayed unmatched. Germline V gene lookup returns CDR1 SNHLY and CDR2 FYNNEI. The chain's CDR3 is CASSETQGAAEAFF. CDR3 DNA sequence: TGTGCCAGCAGTGAAACCCAGGGGGCCGCTGAAGCTTTCTTT.

V usage is TRBV9 and J usage is TRBJ2-3; 13 nucleotides line up with TRBD2. CDR3 length: 16 amino acids. CDR1 and CDR2 from the germline V gene are SGDLS and YYNGEE. J was trimmed by 6 bases and V by 3 bases; bases with no gene match: 7. CDR3 nucleotides: TGTGCCAGCAGCGGTGGACTAGCGGGAGATCCGGATACGCAGTATTTT. This encodes CASSGGLAGDPDTQYF.

The genes are TRBV18 and TRBJ2-7; tentatively, D is TRBD2 (5 bases). This CDR3 has 15 amino acids. V gave up 3 bases and J gave up 7 bases, with 19 bases separating them. CDR1 is KGHSH, CDR2 LQKENI, per germline. The CDR3: CASSPSGTQNMEQYF. In DNA, the CDR3 is TGTGCCAGCTCACCCAGCGGCACCCAGAACATGGAGCAGTACTTC.

V and J are TRBV6-5 and TRBJ1-3, with D perhaps matching TRBD1 (6 bases). CDR3 size: 15 residues. Deletions cut 4 bases from V and 4 bases from J, with 14 bases between. CDR1 is MNHEY, CDR2 SVGAGI, per germline. The CDR3 DNA follows: TGTGCCAGCAGTTCCACTGACAGGCCCGGAAACACCATATATTTT. Protein product: CASSSTDRPGNTIYF.

The genes are TRBV11-1 and TRBJ2-3, with 7 positions matching TRBD1. J was trimmed by 4 bases and V by 3 bases; bases with no gene match: 10. This CDR3 spans 16 amino acids. CDR1 is SGHAT and CDR2 is FQDESV in the germline V gene (reference sequence). The CDR3 DNA follows: TGTGCCAGCAGCTTCGAAGACAGGGTGAGGGCAGATACGCAGTATTTT. Translating it yields CASSFEDRVRADTQYF. Full variable domain (missing parts from reference TRBV11-1 and TRBJ2-3): EAEVAQSPRYKITEKSQAVAFWCDPISGHATLYWYRQILGQGPELLVQFQDESVVDDSQLPKDRFSAERLKGVDSTLKIQPAELGDSAMYLCASSFEDRVRADTQYFGPGTRLTVL.

The chain couples TRBV12-3 or TRBV12-4 to TRBJ2-1; tentatively, D is TRBD2 (5 bases). V dropped 5 bases and J dropped 8 bases, with 10 bases sitting between them. The CDR3 contains 12 residues. The CDR3 DNA reads as TGTGCCAGCAGTCCTCTGGAGGATGAGCAGTTCTTC. Translated, it gives CASSPLEDEQFF.